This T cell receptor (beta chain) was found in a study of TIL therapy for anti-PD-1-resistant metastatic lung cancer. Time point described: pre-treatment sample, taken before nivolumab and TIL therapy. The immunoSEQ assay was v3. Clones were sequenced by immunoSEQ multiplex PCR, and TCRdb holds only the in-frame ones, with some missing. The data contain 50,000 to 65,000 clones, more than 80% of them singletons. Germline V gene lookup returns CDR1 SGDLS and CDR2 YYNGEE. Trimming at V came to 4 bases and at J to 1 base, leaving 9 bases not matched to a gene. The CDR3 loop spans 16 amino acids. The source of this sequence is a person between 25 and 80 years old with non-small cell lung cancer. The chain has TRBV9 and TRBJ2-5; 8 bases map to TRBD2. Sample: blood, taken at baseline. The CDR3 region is CASSPPGLGVQETQYF. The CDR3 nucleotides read TGTGCCAGCAGCCCTCCGGGACTAGGGGTCCAAGAGACCCAGTACTTC. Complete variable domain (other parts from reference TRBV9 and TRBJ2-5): DSGVTQTPKHLITATGQRVTLRCSPRSGDLSVYWYQQSLDQGLQFLIQYYNGEERAKGNILERFSAQQFPDLHSELNLSSLELGDSALYFCASSPPGLGVQETQYFGPGTRLLVL.